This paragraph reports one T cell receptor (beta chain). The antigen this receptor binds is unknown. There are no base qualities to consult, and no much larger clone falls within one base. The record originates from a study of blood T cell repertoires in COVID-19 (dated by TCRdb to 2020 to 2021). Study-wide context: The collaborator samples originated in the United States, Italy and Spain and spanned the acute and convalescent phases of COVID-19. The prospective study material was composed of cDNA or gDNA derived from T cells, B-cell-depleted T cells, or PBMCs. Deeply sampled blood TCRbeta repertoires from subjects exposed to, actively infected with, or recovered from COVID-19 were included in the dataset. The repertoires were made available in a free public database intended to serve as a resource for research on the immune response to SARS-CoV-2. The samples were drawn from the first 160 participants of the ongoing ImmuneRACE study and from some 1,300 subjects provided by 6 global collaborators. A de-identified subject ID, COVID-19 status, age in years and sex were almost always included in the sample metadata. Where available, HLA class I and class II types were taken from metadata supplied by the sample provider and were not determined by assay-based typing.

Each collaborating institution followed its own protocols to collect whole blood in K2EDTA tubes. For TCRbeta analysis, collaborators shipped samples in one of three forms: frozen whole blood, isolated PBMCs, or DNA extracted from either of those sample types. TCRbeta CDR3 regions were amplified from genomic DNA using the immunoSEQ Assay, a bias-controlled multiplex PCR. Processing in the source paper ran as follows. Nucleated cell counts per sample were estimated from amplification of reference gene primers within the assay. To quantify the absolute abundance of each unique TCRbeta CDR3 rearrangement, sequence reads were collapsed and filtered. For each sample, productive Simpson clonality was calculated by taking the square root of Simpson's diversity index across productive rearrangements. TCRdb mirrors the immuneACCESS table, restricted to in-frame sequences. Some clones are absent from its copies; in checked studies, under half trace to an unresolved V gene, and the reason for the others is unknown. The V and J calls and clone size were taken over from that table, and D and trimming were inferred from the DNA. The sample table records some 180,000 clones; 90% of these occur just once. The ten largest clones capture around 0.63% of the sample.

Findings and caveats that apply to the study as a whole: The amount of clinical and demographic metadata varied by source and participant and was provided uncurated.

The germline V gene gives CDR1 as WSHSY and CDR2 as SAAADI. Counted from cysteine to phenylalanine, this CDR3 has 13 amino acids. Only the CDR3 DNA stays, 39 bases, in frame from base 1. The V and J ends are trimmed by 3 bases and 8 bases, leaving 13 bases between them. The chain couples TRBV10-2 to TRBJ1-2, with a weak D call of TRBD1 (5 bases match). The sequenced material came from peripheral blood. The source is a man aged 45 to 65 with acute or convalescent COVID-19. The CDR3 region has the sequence CASSESWGRGYTF. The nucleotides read TGCGCCAGCAGTGAAAGCTGGGGCCGCGGCTACACCTTC.